A single sample is the source of the 20 T cell receptor beta chains below, sequenced in a study of control samples from healthy donors and cancer patients. The assay was immunoSEQ multiplex PCR, and TCRdb's table has in-frame clones only and misses some. The sample has 150,000 or so clones, just under 95% seen once; the top ten hold 14%. Sample: PBMCs. These receptors all stem from a man aged 60 to 75 with colorectal cancer.

The chain carries TRBV30 and TRBJ2-5; no clear D. The CDR3 totals 15 residues. V lost 0 bases to trimming and J lost 1 base, with 12 bases between them. Germline CDR1 is GTSNPN and CDR2 is SVGIG (reference sequence). The CDR3 region has the DNA TGTGCCTGGAGTGTAAACGGGCAGTTCCAAGAGACCCAGTACTTC. This gives the protein CAWSVNGQFQETQYF.

The genes are TRBV6-5 and TRBJ1-5; D uncertain. This CDR3 contains 12 residues. Trimming stripped 7 bases from V and 7 bases from J, with 11 bases between. Germline lookup yields CDR1 MNHEY and CDR2 SVGAGI. The CDR3: CASTVTKQPQHF. CDR3 nucleotide sequence: TGTGCCAGCACCGTTACGAAGCAGCCCCAGCATTTT.

The V gene is TRBV6-5, the J gene TRBJ2-7; the match to TRBD1 covers 7 bases. This CDR3 spans 15 amino acids. The germline gives CDR1 MNHEY, CDR2 SVGAGI. The J segment lost 2 bases and the V segment lost 2 bases, leaving 6 bases of the junction unmatched. CDR3 in DNA: TGTGCCAGCAGTTACGGGGTAGGGGGCACCTACGAGCAGTACTTC. Protein product: CASSYGVGGTYEQYF.

This chain uses TRBV11-2 with TRBJ2-7; D possibly uses TRBD1 or TRBD2 (7 bases each). Germline-derived CDR1 and CDR2 are SGHAT and FQNNGV. CDR3 length: 15 amino acids. V dropped 5 bases and J dropped 2 bases, with 16 bases sitting between them. CDR3 sequence: CASSNDPGGAYEQYF. The CDR3 DNA sequence: TGTGCCAGCAGCAACGACCCAGGGGGGGCCTACGAGCAGTACTTC.

The table lists this clone with a count of one. V and J are TRBV5-1 and TRBJ1-1; TRBD1 matches 9 bases. This CDR3 has 16 amino acids. CDR1 and CDR2 (germline): SGHRS, YFSETQ. V shed 4 bases and J 0 bases; nucleotides not matched to a gene: 7. The CDR3 region is CASSLGQGPLNTEAFF. In nucleotides, the CDR3 is TGCGCCAGCAGCCTTGGACAGGGGCCCCTGAACACTGAAGCTTTCTTT.

The V call is TRBV18, the J call TRBJ1-1; a possible D gene is TRBD1 (6 bases). V gave up 3 bases and J gave up 0 bases, with 11 bases separating them. The CDR3 has 15 residues. Germline lookup yields CDR1 KGHSH and CDR2 LQKENI. Written as DNA, the CDR3 is TGTGCCAGCTCACCTAGACAGGACCTGAACACTGAAGCTTTCTTT. Translated: CASSPRQDLNTEAFF.

This chain links TRBV7-2 with TRBJ2-4; D perhaps matches TRBD1 (5 bases). This CDR3 contains 15 residues. The V gene's germline CDR1 is SGHTA and CDR2 FQGNSA. V lost 0 bases and J lost 7, with 13 bases in between. CDR3 sequence reads: CASSLARERANIQYF. Written as DNA, the CDR3 is TGTGCCAGCAGCTTAGCCAGGGAACGGGCGAACATTCAGTACTTC.

V and J are TRBV9 and TRBJ1-4; D is unclear. Germline V CDR1 and CDR2: SGDLS, YYNGEE. The CDR3 extends over 13 amino acids. The ends were cut back, 4 bases at V and 8 bases at J, with 12 bases in the middle. CDR3 DNA: TGTGCCAGCAGCATCCCTCCGAGCGAAAAACTGTTTTTT. It specifies CASSIPPSEKLFF.

CDR3 protein: CASSLDRGYGYTF. CDR3 bases: TGCGCCAGCAGCTTAGACAGGGGCTATGGCTACACCTTC. The chain couples TRBV5-1 to TRBJ1-2, with 8 bases aligning to TRBD1. V was pared by 2 bases and J by 4 bases, with 1 base of the junction left unmatched. The CDR3 has 13 residues. The germline CDR1 and CDR2 sequences are SGHRS and YFSETQ.

The chain carries TRBV25-1 and TRBJ2-3; TRBD2 matches at 11 bases. J lost 2 bases, V lost 6 bases, and 7 bases had no gene match. CDR3 length: 16 residues. CDR1 is MGHDK and CDR2 is SYGVNS in the germline V gene. The CDR3, as DNA: TGTGCCAGCAGCCCGTTTAGCGGGGGGGCCACAGATACGCAGTATTTT. Amino acid sequence: CASSPFSGGATDTQYF.

The chain couples TRBV4-1 to TRBJ1-1, with 7 bases lining up with TRBD1. V was clipped by 4 bases and J by 2 bases; unmatched bases: 7. CDR3 length: 15 amino acids. The germline V gene encodes CDR1 MGHRA and CDR2 YSYEKL. The CDR3 spells CASSLTGTANTEAFF. The CDR3 region has the DNA TGCGCCAGCAGCCTCACCGGGACAGCTAACACTGAAGCTTTCTTT.

V is TRBV6-1 and J is TRBJ1-5; no reliable D call. CDR3 size: 16 residues. Trimming left V 4 bases short and J 2 bases short, with 15 bases between. Germline V gene lookup returns CDR1 MNHNS and CDR2 SASEGT. CDR3 coding DNA: TGTGCCAGCAGTGTCGGACTCCCGAGGGGCAATCAGCCCCAGCATTTT. This translates into CASSVGLPRGNQPQHF.

This sequence joins TRBV7-2 and TRBJ2-3; 10 bases map to TRBD2. V shed 1 base and J 4 bases; nucleotides not matched to a gene: 2. The CDR3 covers 15 residues. Germline CDR1 is SGHTA and CDR2 is FQGNSA. The DNA of the CDR3 is TGTGCCAGCAGCTTAGAGCGGGGGGGGTCAGATACGCAGTATTTT. It is translated as CASSLERGGSDTQYF.

The chain has TRBV24-1 and TRBJ2-3, with TRBD1 identical over 8 bases. This CDR3 has 14 amino acids. Germline V CDR1 and CDR2: KGHDR, SFDVKD. Trimming took 4 bases from V and 6 from J; bases not matched to a gene: 5. The CDR3 spells CATSDPTGVDTQYF. Written as DNA, the CDR3 is TGTGCCACCAGTGACCCGACAGGGGTGGATACGCAGTATTTT.

The chain uses TRBV24-1 and TRBJ1-1; D not resolved. Per the germline V gene, CDR1 is KGHDR and CDR2 is SFDVKD. The V end lost 1 base, the J end lost 2 bases, and 7 bases lay between the germline ends. The CDR3 extends over 14 amino acids. The chain's CDR3 is CATSDFGDNTEAFF. The DNA for the CDR3 is TGTGCCACCAGTGATTTTGGCGATAACACTGAAGCTTTCTTT.

The V call is TRBV30, the J call TRBJ1-4; tentative D call: TRBD1 (6 bases). The CDR3 is made up of 16 amino acids. V lost 1 base, J lost 5 bases, and 17 bases lay in between. Germline V gene sequence: CDR1 GTSNPN, CDR2 SVGIG (reference sequence). The CDR3 nucleotides are TGTGCCTGGAGTGCAAACAGGGCCTCAGTCAATGAAAAACTGTTTTTT. The encoded protein is CAWSANRASVNEKLFF.

V usage is TRBV2 and J usage is TRBJ1-1, with unresolved D. The V gene lost 8 bases and the J gene lost 2 bases, with 12 bases spanning the gap. The CDR3 is made up of 13 amino acids. The germline CDR1 and CDR2 sequences are SNHLY and FYNNEI. CDR3 coding DNA: TGTGCCAGCCGATTCGGACCCAACACTGAAGCTTTCTTT. Translation gives CASRFGPNTEAFF.

The rearrangement uses TRBV11-3 and TRBJ1-1; D not certain. Looked up from germline, CDR1 is SGHNT and CDR2 is YENEEA. V lost 0 bases and J 4 bases, leaving 6 bases between the germline ends. The CDR3 spans 13 residues. The CDR3 loop reads CASSLEGGTEAFF. As DNA, the CDR3 is TGTGCCAGCAGCTTAGAGGGTGGCACTGAAGCTTTCTTT.

The DNA of the CDR3 is TGTGCCAGCAGTCGCGAGGGGTATAACTATGGCTACACCTTC. Its translation: CASSREGYNYGYTF. The chain joins TRBV2 to TRBJ1-2; D possibly corresponds to TRBD1 (5 bases). CDR1 is SNHLY, CDR2 FYNNEI, per germline. V dropped 5 bases and J dropped 1 base, with 11 bases sitting between them. The CDR3 length is 14 residues.

The chain is built from TRBV25-1 and TRBJ1-4; possible D gene TRBD1, 6 bases. This CDR3 has 15 residues. V was clipped by 5 bases and J by 3 bases, with 13 bases between them. Germline CDR1 is MGHDK and CDR2 is SYGVNS. The CDR3 reads CASSPQTGANEKLFF. CDR3 nucleotide sequence: TGTGCCAGCAGTCCACAGACAGGAGCTAATGAAAAACTGTTTTTT.